This TCR beta chain was profiled in a study of control samples from healthy donors and cancer patients. The CDR3 covers 13 residues. The germline V gene encodes CDR1 SGHRS and CDR2 YFSETQ. Trimming removed 0 bases at V and 7 bases at J, with 5 bases between. This clone was picked up one time. TCRdb's copy holds only in-frame clones and misses some; the assay was immunoSEQ multiplex PCR. The sample contains over 75,000 clones, 90% to 95% of which appear only once. The J gene is TRBJ1-6, the V gene TRBV5-1, with D uncertain. The TCR originated in a man aged 30 to 39 in good health. Sequenced sample: blood. DNA for the CDR3: TGCGCCAGCAGCTTGGCCTCCAATTCACCCCTCCACTTT. Translated: CASSLASNSPLHF.